Here is one TCR beta chain with its context. The target antigen is unknown. The data were taken from a study of T cell responses to AZD1222 COVID-19 vaccine. Using immunoSEQ multiplex PCR, the repertoire was profiled, and TCRdb retains in-frame clones only, with some absent. The sample has around 89,000 clones, approximately 91% seen once. Whole-study results and caveats: Dominant CD4 TCR responses targeted spike regions 160-218 and 743-854.

Sequences were derived from peripheral blood, sampled on day 0 of AZD1222 vaccination. The sequence came from an adult in good health.

The DNA of the CDR3 is TGTGCCAGCAGCCCCCCGGGACAGGGGGCGCGGGGCTACACCTTC. It codes for CASSPPGQGARGYTF. This chain links TRBV3-1 (or the pseudogene TRBV3-2) with TRBJ1-2; 12 bases map to TRBD1. The J segment lost 8 bases and the V segment lost 4 bases, leaving 8 bases of the junction unmatched. Per germline, CDR1 LGHDT and CDR2 YNNKEL (reference sequence). CDR3 length: 15 residues.